The clone carrying this T cell receptor (beta chain) was seen many times. MiXCR, run by TCRdb on the 5' RACE reads, gives a single entry per CDR3 protein. The repertoire has approximately 40,000 distinct CDR3 sequences, approximately 12% of them found once; the top ten carry around 1.3%. This entry comes from a study of neurological immune-mediated disorders. The TCR originated in a female donor in good health. The sample consisted of PBMCs.

In DNA, the CDR3 is TGTGCCAGCAGCACAGGGACATTTAACTATGGCTACACCTTC. Encoded protein: CASSTGTFNYGYTF. The chain carries TRBV6-6 and TRBJ1-2; possibly TRBD1 for D (6 bases). The germline CDR1 and CDR2 sequences are MNHNY and SVGAGI (reference sequence). This CDR3 comprises 14 residues. The ends were cut back, 6 bases at V and 1 base at J, with 12 bases in the middle.